This T cell receptor beta chain emerged from a study of cytomegalovirus exposure and HLA in healthy donors. Notes on the study in general: In a later analysis, HLA-C alleles had the fewest associated TCRs, DRB1 alleles the most. Later work associated roughly 17,000 TCR beta sequences with HLA alleles at 0.05 false discovery rate.

J lost 4 bases, V lost 2 bases, and 5 bases had no gene match. CDR1 SGHKS and CDR2 YYEKEE come from the germline V gene (reference sequence). CDR3 size: 15 residues. PCR employed 60 Vbeta and 13 Jbeta primers. Sequenced by immunoSEQ multiplex PCR; TCRdb stores in-frame clones only, minus some. Of about 82,000 clones listed, roughly a tenth are singletons. On this clone itself: The antigen is undetermined.

Sequenced sample: PBMCs. The chain employs TRBV5-5 and TRBJ1-5; TRBD1 aligns across 8 bases. This receptor was obtained from a man between 60 and 70 years old in good health and CMV-seropositive. The CDR3, as DNA: TGTGCCAGCAGCTTAGGACAGGGAGGGAATCAGCCCCAGCATTTT. This codes for CASSLGQGGNQPQHF.